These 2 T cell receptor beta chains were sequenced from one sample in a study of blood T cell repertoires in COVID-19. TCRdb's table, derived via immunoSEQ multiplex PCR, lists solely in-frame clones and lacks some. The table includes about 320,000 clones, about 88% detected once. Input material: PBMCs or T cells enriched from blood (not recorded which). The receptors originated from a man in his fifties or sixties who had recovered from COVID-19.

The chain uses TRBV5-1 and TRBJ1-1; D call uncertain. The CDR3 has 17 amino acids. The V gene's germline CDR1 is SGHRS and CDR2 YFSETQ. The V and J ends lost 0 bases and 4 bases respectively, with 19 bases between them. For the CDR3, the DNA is TGCGCCAGCAGCTTGGACGGGGTCCCCAGAGTGCGCACTGAAGCTTTCTTT. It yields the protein CASSLDGVPRVRTEAFF.

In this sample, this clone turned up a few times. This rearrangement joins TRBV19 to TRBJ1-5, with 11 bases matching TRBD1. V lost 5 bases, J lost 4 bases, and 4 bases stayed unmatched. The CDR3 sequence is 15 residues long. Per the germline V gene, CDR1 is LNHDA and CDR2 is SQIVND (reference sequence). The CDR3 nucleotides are TGTGCCAGTAGTTTGGACAGGGGGCTAAATCAGCCCCAGCATTTT. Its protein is CASSLDRGLNQPQHF.